The clone carrying this TCR beta chain has only a few counts. The CDR3 runs 11 residues. The germline V gene encodes CDR1 SQVTM and CDR2 ANQGSEA. V dropped 2 bases and J dropped 14 bases, with 12 bases sitting between them. TCRdb called the reads again in MiXCR, with one record for every CDR3 protein. The sample lists around 290,000 distinct CDR3 sequences, about 25% occurring once. The data were obtained in a study of T cell repertoires in cytomegalovirus infection. The source material was PBMCs. This clonotype was obtained from a human donor in good health (CMV status not recorded). Some clones in this sample may be carry-over from other donors' samples. This rearrangement joins TRBV29-1 to TRBJ1-4, with a possible D match to TRBD1 (5 bases). CDR3 residues: CSVELAGALFF. The CDR3 region has the DNA TGCAGCGTTGAACTGGCTGGGGCCCTGTTTTTT.